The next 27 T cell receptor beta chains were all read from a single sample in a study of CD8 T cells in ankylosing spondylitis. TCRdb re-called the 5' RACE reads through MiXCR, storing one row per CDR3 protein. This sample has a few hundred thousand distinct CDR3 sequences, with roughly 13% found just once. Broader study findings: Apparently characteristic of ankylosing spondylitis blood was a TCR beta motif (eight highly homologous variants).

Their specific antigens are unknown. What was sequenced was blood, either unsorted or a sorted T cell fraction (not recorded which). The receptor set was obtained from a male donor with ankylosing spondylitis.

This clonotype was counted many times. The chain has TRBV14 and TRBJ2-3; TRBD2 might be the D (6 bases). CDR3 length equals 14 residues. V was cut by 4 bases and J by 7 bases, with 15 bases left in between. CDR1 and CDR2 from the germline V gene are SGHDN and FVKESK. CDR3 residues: CASSLNGAGNTQYF. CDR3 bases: TGTGCCAGCAGCCTTAACGGGGCGGGAAATACGCAGTATTTT.

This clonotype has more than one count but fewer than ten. This CDR3 is CSARVSGTVSYNEQFF. As DNA, the CDR3 is TGCAGTGCTAGAGTAAGCGGGACCGTCTCCTACAATGAGCAGTTCTTC. The chain uses TRBV20-1 and TRBJ2-1; 7 nucleotides match TRBD2. CDR1 and CDR2 from the germline V gene are DFQATT and SNEGSKA (reference sequence). This CDR3 is built from 16 residues. V gave up 1 base and J gave up 0 bases; unmatched junction bases: 6.

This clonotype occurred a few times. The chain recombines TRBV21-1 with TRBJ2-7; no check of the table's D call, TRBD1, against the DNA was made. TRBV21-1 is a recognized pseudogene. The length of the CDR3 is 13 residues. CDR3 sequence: CASSKTVSYEQYV. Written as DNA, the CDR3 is TGTGCCAGCAGCAAGACAGTCTCCTACGAGCAGTACGTC.

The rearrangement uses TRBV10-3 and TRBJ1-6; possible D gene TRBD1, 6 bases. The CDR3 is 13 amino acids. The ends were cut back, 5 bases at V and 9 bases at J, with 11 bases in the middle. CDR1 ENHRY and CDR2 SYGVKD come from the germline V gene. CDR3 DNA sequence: TGTGCCATCAGTCCCACAGGGTCTTCACCCCTCCACTTT. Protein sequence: CAISPTGSSPLHF.

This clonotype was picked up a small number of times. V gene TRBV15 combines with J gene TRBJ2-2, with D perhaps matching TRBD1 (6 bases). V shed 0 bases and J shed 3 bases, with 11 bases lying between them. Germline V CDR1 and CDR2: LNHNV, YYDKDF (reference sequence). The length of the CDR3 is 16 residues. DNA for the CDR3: TGTGCCACCAGCAGAGATGGGGACACTTACACCGGGGAGCTGTTTTTT. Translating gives CATSRDGDTYTGELFF.

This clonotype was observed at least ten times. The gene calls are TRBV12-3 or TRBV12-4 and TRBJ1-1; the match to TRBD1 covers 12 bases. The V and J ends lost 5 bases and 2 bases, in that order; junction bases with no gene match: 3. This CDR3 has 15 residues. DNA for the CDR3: TGTGCCAGCAGTCCAGGGACAGGGGGCAACACTGAAGCTTTCTTT. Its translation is CASSPGTGGNTEAFF.

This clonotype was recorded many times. The CDR3 DNA follows: TGTGCCAGCAGCCGTGGCTCCTATAATTCACCCCTCCACTTT. Its protein is CASSRGSYNSPLHF. J is TRBJ1-6 and V is TRBV7-8; no clear D gene. The length of the CDR3 is 14 residues. V was pared by 5 bases and J by 0 bases, with 5 bases between. CDR1 is SGHVS, CDR2 FQNEAQ, per germline.

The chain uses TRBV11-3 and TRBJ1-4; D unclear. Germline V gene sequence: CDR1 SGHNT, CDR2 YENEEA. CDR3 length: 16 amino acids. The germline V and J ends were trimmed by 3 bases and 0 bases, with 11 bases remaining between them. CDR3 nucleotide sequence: TGTGCCAGCAGCTTCGATGTGACGGCAACTAATGAAAAACTGTTTTTT. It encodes CASSFDVTATNEKLFF.

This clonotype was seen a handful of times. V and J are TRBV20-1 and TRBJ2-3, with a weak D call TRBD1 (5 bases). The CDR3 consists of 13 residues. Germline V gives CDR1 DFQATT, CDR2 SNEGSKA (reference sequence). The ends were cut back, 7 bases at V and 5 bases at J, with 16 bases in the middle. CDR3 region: CSVESGYLDTQYF. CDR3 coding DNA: TGCAGTGTTGAATCAGGGTATTTAGATACGCAGTATTTT.

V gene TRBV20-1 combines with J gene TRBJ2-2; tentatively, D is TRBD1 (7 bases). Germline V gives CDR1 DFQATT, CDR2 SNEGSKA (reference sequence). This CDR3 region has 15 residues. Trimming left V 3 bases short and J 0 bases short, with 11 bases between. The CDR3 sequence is CSASGGGANTGELFF. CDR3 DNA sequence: TGCAGTGCTAGTGGAGGGGGCGCGAACACCGGGGAGCTGTTTTTT.

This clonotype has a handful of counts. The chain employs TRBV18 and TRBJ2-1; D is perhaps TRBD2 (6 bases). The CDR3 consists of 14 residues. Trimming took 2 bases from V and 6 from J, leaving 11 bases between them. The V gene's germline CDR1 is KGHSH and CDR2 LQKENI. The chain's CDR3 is CASSPNLGGNEQFF. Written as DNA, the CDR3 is TGTGCCAGCTCACCAAATTTGGGGGGCAATGAGCAGTTCTTC.

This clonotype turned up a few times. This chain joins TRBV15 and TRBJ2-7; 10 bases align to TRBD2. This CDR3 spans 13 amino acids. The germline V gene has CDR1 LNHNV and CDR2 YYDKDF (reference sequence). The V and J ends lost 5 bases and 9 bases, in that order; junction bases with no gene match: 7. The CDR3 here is CATSEGIAGGQYF. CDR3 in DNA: TGTGCCACCAGCGAGGGGATAGCGGGAGGGCAGTACTTC.

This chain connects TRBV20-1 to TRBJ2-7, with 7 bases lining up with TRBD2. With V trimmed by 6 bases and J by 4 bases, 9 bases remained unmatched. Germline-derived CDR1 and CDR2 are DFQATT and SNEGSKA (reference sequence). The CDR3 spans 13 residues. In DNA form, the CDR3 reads TGCAGTGCCCCCCTACCCGGGAGGTACGAGCAGTACTTC. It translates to CSAPLPGRYEQYF.

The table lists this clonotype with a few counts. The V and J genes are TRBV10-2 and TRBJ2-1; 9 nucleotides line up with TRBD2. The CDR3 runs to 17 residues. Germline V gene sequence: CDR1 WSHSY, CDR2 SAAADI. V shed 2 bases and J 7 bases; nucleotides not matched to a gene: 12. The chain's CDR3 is CASSEGLVAGDDNEQFF. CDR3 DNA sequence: TGCGCCAGCAGTGAGGGGTTGGTAGCGGGAGATGATAATGAGCAGTTCTTC.

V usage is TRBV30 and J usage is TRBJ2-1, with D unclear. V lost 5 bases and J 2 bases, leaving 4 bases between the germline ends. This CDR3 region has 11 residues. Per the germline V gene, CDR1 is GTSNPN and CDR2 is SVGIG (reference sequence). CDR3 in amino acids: CAWDAYNEQFF. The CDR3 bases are TGTGCCTGGGACGCCTACAATGAGCAGTTCTTC.

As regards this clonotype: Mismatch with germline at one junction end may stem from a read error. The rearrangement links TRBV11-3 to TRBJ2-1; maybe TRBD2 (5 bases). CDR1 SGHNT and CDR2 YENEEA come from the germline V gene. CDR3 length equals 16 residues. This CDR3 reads CASSIGLNSDDNVQFF. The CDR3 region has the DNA TGTGCCAGCAGCATCGGACTCAACTCAGACGACAATGTGCAGTTCTTC.

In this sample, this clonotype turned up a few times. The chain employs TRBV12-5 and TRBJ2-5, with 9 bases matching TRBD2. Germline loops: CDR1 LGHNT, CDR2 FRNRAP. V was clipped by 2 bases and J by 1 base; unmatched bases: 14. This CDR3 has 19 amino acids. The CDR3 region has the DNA TGTGCTAGTGGTTTGACTCCCAAAAGGAGCGGGAGGTTCCAAGAGACCCAGTACTTC. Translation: CASGLTPKRSGRFQETQYF. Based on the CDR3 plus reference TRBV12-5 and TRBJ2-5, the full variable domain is DARVTQTPRHKVTEMGQEVTMRCQPILGHNTVFWYRQTMMQGLELLAYFRNRAPLDDSGMPKDRFSAEMPDATLATLKIQPSEPRDSAVYFCASGLTPKRSGRFQETQYFGPGTRLLVL.

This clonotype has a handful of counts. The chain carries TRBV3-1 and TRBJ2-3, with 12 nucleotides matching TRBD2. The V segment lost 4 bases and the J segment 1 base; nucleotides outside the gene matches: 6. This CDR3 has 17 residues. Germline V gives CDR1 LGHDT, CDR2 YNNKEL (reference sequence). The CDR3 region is CASSPRTSGIRTDTQYF. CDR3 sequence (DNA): TGTGCCAGCAGCCCTCGGACTAGCGGGATACGCACAGATACGCAGTATTTT.

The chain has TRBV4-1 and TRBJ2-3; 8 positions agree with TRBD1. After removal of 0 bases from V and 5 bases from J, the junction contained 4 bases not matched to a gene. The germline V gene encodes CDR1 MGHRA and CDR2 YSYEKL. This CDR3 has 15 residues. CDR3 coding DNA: TGCGCCAGCAGCCAAGACCGACAGGGGCGAGATACGCAGTATTTT. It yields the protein CASSQDRQGRDTQYF.

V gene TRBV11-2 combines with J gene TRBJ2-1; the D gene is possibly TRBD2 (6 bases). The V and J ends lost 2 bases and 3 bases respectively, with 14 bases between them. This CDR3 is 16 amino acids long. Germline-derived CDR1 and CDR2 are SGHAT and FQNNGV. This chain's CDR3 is CASSLWGRESYNEQFF. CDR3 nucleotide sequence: TGTGCCAGCAGCTTATGGGGACGGGAGAGCTACAATGAGCAGTTCTTC.

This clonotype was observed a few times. DNA for the CDR3: TGTGCCAGCAGCGTAGTGGGTTCTGAGCAGTTCTTC. It is translated as CASSVVGSEQFF. The J gene is TRBJ2-1, the V gene TRBV9; D is uncertain. V gave up 0 bases and J gave up 9 bases, with 7 bases separating them. This CDR3 contains 12 residues. The V gene's germline CDR1 is SGDLS and CDR2 YYNGEE.

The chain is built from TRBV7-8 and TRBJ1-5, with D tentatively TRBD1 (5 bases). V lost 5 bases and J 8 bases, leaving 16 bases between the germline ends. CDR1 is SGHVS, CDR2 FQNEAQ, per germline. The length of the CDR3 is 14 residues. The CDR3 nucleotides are TGTGCCAGCAGCCGCAGGGCCCTAGGGGAGCCCCAGCATTTT. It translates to CASSRRALGEPQHF. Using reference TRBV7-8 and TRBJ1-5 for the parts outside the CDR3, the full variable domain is GAGVSQSPRYKVAKRGQDVALRCDPISGHVSLFWYQQALGQGPEFLTYFQNEAQLDKSGLPSDRFFAERPEGSVSTLKIQRTQQEDSAVYLCASSRRALGEPQHFGDGTRLSIL.

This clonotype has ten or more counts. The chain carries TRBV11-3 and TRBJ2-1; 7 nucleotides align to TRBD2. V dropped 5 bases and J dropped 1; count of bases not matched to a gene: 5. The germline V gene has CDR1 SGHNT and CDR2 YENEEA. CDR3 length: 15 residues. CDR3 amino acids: CASSITAGSYNEQFF. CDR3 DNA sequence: TGTGCCAGCAGCATCACAGCGGGGTCCTACAATGAGCAGTTCTTC.

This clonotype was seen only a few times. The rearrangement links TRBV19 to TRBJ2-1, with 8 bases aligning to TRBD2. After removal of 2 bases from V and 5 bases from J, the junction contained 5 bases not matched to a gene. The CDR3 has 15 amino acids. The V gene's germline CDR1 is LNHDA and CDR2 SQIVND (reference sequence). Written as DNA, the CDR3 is TGTGCCAGTAGTATACCTAGCGGGCCGAACAATGAGCAGTTCTTC. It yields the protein CASSIPSGPNNEQFF.

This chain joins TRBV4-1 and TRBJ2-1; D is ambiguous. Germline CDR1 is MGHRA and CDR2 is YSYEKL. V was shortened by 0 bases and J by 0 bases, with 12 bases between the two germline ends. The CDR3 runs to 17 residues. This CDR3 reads CASSQDVARLSYNEQFF. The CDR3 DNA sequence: TGCGCCAGCAGCCAAGATGTTGCCAGGCTCTCCTACAATGAGCAGTTCTTC.

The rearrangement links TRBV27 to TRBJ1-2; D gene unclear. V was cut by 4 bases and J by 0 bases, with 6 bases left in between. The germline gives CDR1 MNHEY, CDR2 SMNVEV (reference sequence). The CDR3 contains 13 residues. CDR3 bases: TGTGCCAGCAGTTGGAGCCCTAACTATGGCTACACCTTC. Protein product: CASSWSPNYGYTF.

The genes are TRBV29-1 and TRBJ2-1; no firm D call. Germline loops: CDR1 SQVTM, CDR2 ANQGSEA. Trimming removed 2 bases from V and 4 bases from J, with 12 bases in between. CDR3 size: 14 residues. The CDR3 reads CSVESQERYNEQFF. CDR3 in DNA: TGCAGCGTTGAAAGCCAGGAGAGATACAATGAGCAGTTCTTC.